The present T cell receptor (beta chain) was sequenced within a study of blood T cells in healthy people across ages. A sample-barcoded 5' primer and a J-beta primer mix were used in a second PCR of roughly 7 to 12 cycles. TCRdb called the 5' RACE reads again in MiXCR, with one record for every CDR3 protein. The sample has hundreds of thousands of distinct CDR3 sequences, approximately 60% seen once; the top ten hold about a quarter. V lost 1 base and J lost 2; bases outside the gene matches: 4. The germline CDR1 and CDR2 sequences are SGHRS and YFSETQ. This CDR3 is 16 amino acids long. No fewer than 6 million PBMCs went into each sample.

The sample taken for sequencing was blood. The chain couples TRBV5-1 to TRBJ2-5; 11 nucleotides match TRBD2. This TCR was sampled from a man in his forties in good health. The CDR3 nucleotides are TGCGCCAGCAGCTTGCAACTAGCGGGAGATCAAGAGACCCAGTACTTC. Amino acid sequence: CASSLQLAGDQETQYF. Variable domain in full (rest from reference TRBV5-1 and TRBJ2-5): KAGVTQTPRYLIKTRGQQVTLSCSPISGHRSVSWYQQTPGQGLQFLFEYFSETQRNKGNFPGRFSGRQFSNSRSEMNVSTLELGDSALYLCASSLQLAGDQETQYFGPGTRLLVL.